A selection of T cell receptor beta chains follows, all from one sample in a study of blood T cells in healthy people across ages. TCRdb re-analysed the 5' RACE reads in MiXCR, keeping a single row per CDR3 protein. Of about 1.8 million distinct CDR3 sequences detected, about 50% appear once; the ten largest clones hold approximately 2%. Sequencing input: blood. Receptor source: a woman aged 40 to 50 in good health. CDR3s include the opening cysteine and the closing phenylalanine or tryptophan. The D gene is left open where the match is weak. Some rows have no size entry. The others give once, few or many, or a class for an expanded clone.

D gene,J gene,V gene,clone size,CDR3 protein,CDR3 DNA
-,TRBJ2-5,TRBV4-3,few,CASSRLLGVGETQYF,TGCGCCAGCAGCCGCCTCCTGGGGGTAGGGGAGACCCAGTACTTC
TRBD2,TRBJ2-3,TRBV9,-,CASRGLAGDTQYF,TGTGCCAGCAGGGGACTAGCAGGAGATACGCAGTATTTT
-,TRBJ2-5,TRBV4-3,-,CASSQDADSQETQYF,TGCGCCAGCAGCCAAGATGCAGATTCACAAGAGACCCAGTACTTC
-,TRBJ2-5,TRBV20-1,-,CSARGAREETQYF,TGCAGTGCTAGAGGGGCGCGGGAAGAGACCCAGTACTTC
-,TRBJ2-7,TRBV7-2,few,CASSHTGSFTNYEQYF,TGTGCCAGCAGCCATACAGGGAGCTTTACTAACTACGAGCAGTACTTC
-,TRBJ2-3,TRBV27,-,CASSYQPRLRDTQYF,TGTGCCAGCAGTTACCAGCCCAGACTTCGGGATACGCAGTATTTT
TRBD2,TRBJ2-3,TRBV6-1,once,CASSGATSGIDTQYF,TGTGCCAGCAGTGGAGCGACTAGCGGGATAGATACGCAGTATTTT
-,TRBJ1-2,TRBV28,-,CATGQIYGYTF,TGTGCCACCGGACAGATCTATGGCTACACCTTC
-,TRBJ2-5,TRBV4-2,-,CASSRPEARETQYF,TGTGCCAGCAGCCGTCCCGAGGCACGGGAGACCCAGTACTTC
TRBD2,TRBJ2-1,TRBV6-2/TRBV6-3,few,CASSSGSSGFTYNEQFF,TGTGCCAGCAGTTCCGGGTCTAGCGGGTTTACCTACAATGAGCAGTTCTTC